This T cell receptor (beta chain) was sequenced in a study of identical twins. TCRdb ran MiXCR on the 5' RACE reads and lists one entry per CDR3 protein. The sample includes roughly 720,000 distinct CDR3 sequences, roughly 18% of them seen just once. Trimming at V came to 5 bases and at J to 5 bases, leaving 11 bases not matched to a gene. The CDR3 is made up of 14 amino acids. Germline CDR1 DFQATT, CDR2 SNEGSKA (reference sequence). The data also belong to a second study, concerning T cells expressing NK-cell markers.

The specimen was PBMCs. The chain has TRBV20-1 and TRBJ1-1; 7 nucleotides line up with TRBD1. This clonotype was obtained from a young woman in good health. The CDR3 nucleotides are TGCAGTGCTGGGCGGACAGGAGGGAATACTGAAGCTTTCTTT. This encodes CSAGRTGGNTEAFF.